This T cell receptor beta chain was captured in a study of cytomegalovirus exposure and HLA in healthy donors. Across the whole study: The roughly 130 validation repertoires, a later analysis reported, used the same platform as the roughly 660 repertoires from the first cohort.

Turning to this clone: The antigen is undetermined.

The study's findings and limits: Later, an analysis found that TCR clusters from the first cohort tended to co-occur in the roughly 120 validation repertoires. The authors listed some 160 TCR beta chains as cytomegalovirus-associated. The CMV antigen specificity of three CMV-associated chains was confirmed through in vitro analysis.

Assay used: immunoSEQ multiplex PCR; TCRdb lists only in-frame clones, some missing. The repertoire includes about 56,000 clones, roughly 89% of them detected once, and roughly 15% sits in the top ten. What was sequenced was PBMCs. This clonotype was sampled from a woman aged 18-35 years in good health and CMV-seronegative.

In nucleotides, the CDR3 is TGTGCCAGCAGCTTCCGCCGGGACAGGGGAGCGGCGGAGCTGTTTTTT. Translated, it gives CASSFRRDRGAAELFF. The chain combines TRBV11-2 with TRBJ2-2; TRBD1 aligns across 10 bases. The germline V gene encodes CDR1 SGHAT and CDR2 FQNNGV. The CDR3 consists of 16 residues. Trimming cost V 3 bases and J 10 bases; bases outside gene matches: 11.